Below, 7 T cell receptor beta chains from the same sample are listed, as sequenced in a study of blood T cell repertoires in COVID-19. Produced via immunoSEQ multiplex PCR; TCRdb's table is partial and in-frame only. There are under 55,000 clones in the sample; about 85% occur only once, and 14% lies in the top ten. Sequencing input: peripheral blood. The source of these receptors is a human donor in a cohort sampled during active COVID-19.

The chain links TRBV5-1 to TRBJ2-3, with 10 positions matching TRBD2. CDR1 and CDR2 from the germline V gene are SGHRS and YFSETQ. This CDR3 is built from 16 residues. J lost 1 base, V lost 3 bases, and 5 bases had no gene match. The CDR3 DNA is TGCGCCAGCAGCTACAGGACTAGCGGAGGCACAGATACGCAGTATTTT. Protein: CASSYRTSGGTDTQYF. The full variable domain, in which reference TRBV5-1 and TRBJ2-3 provide the parts outside the CDR3, is KAGVTQTPRYLIKTRGQQVTLSCSPISGHRSVSWYQQTPGQGLQFLFEYFSETQRNKGNFPGRFSGRQFSNSRSEMNVSTLELGDSALYLCASSYRTSGGTDTQYFGPGTRLTVL.

This clone came up once. V is TRBV7-2 and J is TRBJ1-6; 9 bases fit TRBD1. The CDR3 has 15 residues. Unmatched junction bases numbered 4, after V lost 4 bases and J lost 6 bases. Looked up from germline, CDR1 is SGHTA and CDR2 is FQGNSA. Here the CDR3 reads CASSSGQGSNSPLHF. The CDR3 bases are TGTGCCAGCAGCTCTGGACAGGGGAGTAATTCACCCCTCCACTTT.

The chain has TRBV28 and TRBJ2-2; D may be TRBD1 (5 bases). V gave up 5 bases and J gave up 5 bases, with 12 bases separating them. CDR1 MDHEN and CDR2 SYDVKM come from the germline V gene. This CDR3 has 14 residues. The CDR3 DNA follows: TGTGCCAGCAGTACCCCAGGGAAGACCGGGGAGCTGTTTTTT. Translation: CASSTPGKTGELFF.

The J gene is TRBJ1-1, the V gene TRBV6-1; D may be TRBD1 (6 bases). Trimming shortened V by 7 bases and J by 6 bases, and 24 bases separated the two germline ends. CDR3 size: 16 residues. The germline gives CDR1 MNHNS, CDR2 SASEGT. The CDR3 region is CASNERGGGATAEAFF. The CDR3 DNA sequence: TGTGCCAGCAATGAGAGGGGTGGGGGCGCGACGGCTGAAGCTTTCTTT.

In this sample, this clone turned up once. This rearrangement joins TRBV29-1 to TRBJ2-5; no firm D call. CDR3 size: 12 residues. Per germline, CDR1 SQVTM and CDR2 ANQGSEA. Trimming left V 3 bases short and J 5 bases short, with 10 bases between. The DNA of the CDR3 is TGCAGCGTTGAGTTAGATACGGAGACCCAGTACTTC. Protein product: CSVELDTETQYF.

The V and J genes are TRBV10-3 and TRBJ1-5, with D perhaps TRBD1 (6 bases). CDR3 length: 15 amino acids. V was trimmed by 6 bases and J by 0 bases, leaving 12 bases between them. Germline values: CDR1 ENHRY, CDR2 SYGVKD. As DNA, the CDR3 is TGTGCCATCAGGGGGGACAACTATAGCAATCAGCCCCAGCATTTT. This encodes CAIRGDNYSNQPQHF.

The chain combines TRBV9 with TRBJ2-5, with D possibly TRBD2 on 5 matching bases. Germline V CDR1 and CDR2: SGDLS, YYNGEE. The CDR3 sequence is 16 residues long. The V gene lost 0 bases and the J gene lost 0 bases, with 12 bases spanning the gap. The CDR3 DNA sequence: TGTGCCAGCAGCGTAGGCCGGGGTTTGTACCAAGAGACCCAGTACTTC. It specifies CASSVGRGLYQETQYF.